The clone carrying this TCR beta chain was detected a few times. Its specificity is not known. The sample originates from a study of T cells in Graves' hyperthyroidism and ophthalmopathy. Trimming took off 7 bases at V and 0 bases at J, with 3 bases between the two ends. Germline CDR1 is KGHDR and CDR2 is SFDVKD. This CDR3 is built from 13 residues. RNA transcripts provided the source from which TCR beta CDR3 regions were amplified. First-round RT-PCR of the TCR CDR3 relied on the HTBI primer set. TCRdb passed the multiplex PCR reads through MiXCR, listing each CDR3 protein once. The data show about 840,000 distinct CDR3 sequences, more than 30% seen once. Study-wide findings and caveats: Researchers report that a 13 V-J model separated ophthalmopathy from stable hyperthyroidism. Most thyroid clonotypes expanded above 0.001 were also detected in blood.

This TCR derives from a man aged 18 to 30 with Graves' hyperthyroidism. This chain connects TRBV24-1 to TRBJ2-6; no reliable D call. The sample taken for sequencing was blood. The chain's CDR3 is CATSISGANVLTF. The CDR3 coding sequence is TGTGCCACCAGCATCTCTGGGGCCAACGTCCTGACTTTC.